These 4 T cell receptor beta chains were all obtained from the same sample, sequenced in a study of T cells in Graves' hyperthyroidism and ophthalmopathy. Amplification targeted TCR beta CDR3 regions from RNA transcripts. The study used the HTBI primer set for a first-round RT-PCR of the TCR CDR3. Via MiXCR, TCRdb re-called the multiplex PCR reads, giving one row per CDR3 protein. This sample has 600,000 to 650,000 distinct CDR3 sequences; about a fifth occur once, and the top ten carry 30% to 40%. What was sequenced was blood. These receptor sequences come from a man in his thirties or forties with Graves' ophthalmopathy.

The chain has TRBV18 and TRBJ2-7, with 9 bases that match TRBD2. Looked up from germline, CDR1 is KGHSH and CDR2 is LQKENI. After removal of 5 bases from V and 5 bases from J, the junction contained 7 bases not matched to a gene. The CDR3 is made up of 14 amino acids. As DNA, the CDR3 is TGTGCCAGCTCAGCCTTTGCGGGAGGGGACGAGCAGTACTTC. Its protein is CASSAFAGGDEQYF.

The genes are TRBV6-2 or TRBV6-3 and TRBJ2-4, with D perhaps TRBD1 (5 bases). The V gene lost 8 bases and the J gene lost 4 bases, with 12 bases spanning the gap. The CDR3 has 13 residues. The V gene's germline CDR1 is MNHEY and CDR2 SVGEGT. The CDR3, as DNA: TGTGCCAGCCTTGTGAGACAGAAAAACATTCAGTACTTC. It is translated as CASLVRQKNIQYF.

The J gene is TRBJ2-3, the V gene TRBV7-2, with TRBD2 matching over 15 bases. J was trimmed by 5 bases and V by 5 bases; bases with no gene match: 5. Germline CDR1 SGHTA, CDR2 FQGNSA. The CDR3 covers 16 residues. The CDR3 loop reads CASSPPGLAGGDTQYF. The CDR3 region has the DNA TGTGCCAGCAGCCCTCCGGGACTAGCGGGAGGAGATACGCAGTATTTT. The full variable domain, with the rest looked up from reference TRBV7-2 and TRBJ2-3, is GAGVSQSPSNKVTEKGKDVELRCDPISGHTALYWYRQSLGQGLEFLIYFQGNSAPDKSGLPSDRFSAERTGGSVSTLTIQRTQQEDSAVYLCASSPPGLAGGDTQYFGPGTRLTVL.

The rearrangement uses TRBV3-1 and TRBJ2-2; D not certain. The length of the CDR3 is 13 residues. Germline-derived CDR1 and CDR2 are LGHDT and YNNKEL (reference sequence). The V and J ends lost 0 bases and 7 bases respectively, with 6 bases between them. The CDR3 DNA follows: TGTGCCAGCAGCCAAGATGTCGGCGGGGAGCTGTTTTTT. Amino acids: CASSQDVGGELFF.